The rows below give T cell receptor beta chains drawn from one sample of a study of CD8 T cells in Susac syndrome. TCRdb redid the calling of the immunoSEQ multiplex PCR reads with MiXCR, one entry per CDR3 protein. This table holds about 180,000 distinct CDR3 sequences, approximately 95% found once. Sequenced: CD4+ T cells from PBMCs. The origin of the receptors is a human donor with multiple sclerosis. The CDR3 runs from the conserved cysteine through the conserved F or W. Fields, in order: D gene, J gene, V gene, clone size, CDR3 DNA, CDR3 protein. The D gene is left open where the match is weak. Part of the rows lack a size; the others show once, few, many or a class for expanded clones.

>TRBD2|TRBJ2-1|TRBV5-1|.
TGCGCCAGCAGCTCGGGACTAGCGGGGGTAACTAATGAGCAGTTCTTC
CASSSGLAGVTNEQFF
>.|TRBJ2-1|TRBV7-8|.
TGTGCCAGCAGCTATGACAGAAACTACAATGAGCAGTTCTTC
CASSYDRNYNEQFF
>.|TRBJ2-7|TRBV10-3|.
TGTGCCATCAGGAACTCGACAGAGTACGAGCAGTACTTC
CAIRNSTEYEQYF
>.|TRBJ1-6|TRBV30|.
TGTGCCTGGAGTGTACGTACGGGTCCGGGCAATTCACCCCTCCACTTT
CAWSVRTGPGNSPLHF
>.|TRBJ2-7|TRBV27|.
TGTGCCAGCCGGCTCACGGTATCCTACGAGCAGTACTTC
CASRLTVSYEQYF
>.|TRBJ2-5|TRBV7-2|.
TGTGCCAGCAGCTTAGCCGCAGAGACCCAGTACTTC
CASSLAAETQYF
>.|TRBJ2-2|TRBV24-1|.
TGTGCCACCGCCGACGGGGGAAGAACCGGGGAGCTGTTTTTT
CATADGGRTGELFF
>TRBD1|TRBJ2-4|TRBV23-1|.
TGCGCCAGCAGTCAATCAGGCGGCAGGGGGCACCAACTAGCCAAAAACATTCAGTACTTC
CASSQSGGRGHQLAKNIQYF
>.|TRBJ2-5|TRBV2|.
TGTGCCAGCAGTGCAGCTCAAGAGACCCAGTACTTC
CASSAAQETQYF
>.|TRBJ1-2|TRBV3-1|.
TGTGCCAGCAGCCAAGATCCCTCCGCCCGGGGCACCTTC
CASSQDPSARGTF
>.|TRBJ2-5|TRBV2|once
TGTGCCAGCAGTGGAGCGCAGCGCCAAGAGACCCAGTACTTC
CASSGAQRQETQYF
>TRBD2|TRBJ2-7|TRBV29-1|.
TGCAGCGTTGAGTCACTAGCGGGGGAAGCCTACGAGCAGTACTTC
CSVESLAGEAYEQYF
>.|TRBJ1-1|TRBV30|.
TGTGCCTGGGGGGGTCCTGAAGCTTTCTTT
CAWGGPEAFF
>TRBD1|TRBJ2-5|TRBV23-1|.
TGCGCCAGCAGTCCATTCGGACAGGGGGCGAGGCTGGAGACCCAGTACTTC
CASSPFGQGARLETQYF
>.|TRBJ1-2|TRBV20-1|once
TGCAGTGCCCCGGGACACCTCTATGGCTACACCTTC
CSAPGHLYGYTF
>TRBD2|TRBJ2-5|TRBV5-1|.
TGCGCCAGCAGCTGGCCGGGACTAGAAGAGACCCAGTACTTC
CASSWPGLEETQYF
>.|TRBJ2-3|TRBV3-1|.
TGTGCCAGCAGCCGCGGGGCGGGTGACCATGTGGATACGCAGTATTTT
CASSRGAGDHVDTQYF
>.|TRBJ2-1|TRBV28|.
TGTGCCAGCAGTCCGTTTCCGCGGGCTGATGAGCAGTTCTTC
CASSPFPRADEQFF
>.|TRBJ2-6|TRBV3-1|once
TGTGCCACCAGACCTTCTGGGGCCAACGTCCTGACTTTC
CATRPSGANVLTF
>.|TRBJ2-7|TRBV20-1|.
TGCAGTGCTACCGAGGGACACCACAACGAGCAGTACTTC
CSATEGHHNEQYF
>TRBD1|TRBJ2-1|TRBV18|.
TGTGCCAGCTCACTCAGGACAGGGGGGACTTACAGCTCCTACAATGAGCAGTTCTTC
CASSLRTGGTYSSYNEQFF
>.|TRBJ2-5|TRBV20-1|.
TGCAGTGTTGTCCCGGACGGTGGACCTGGAGAGACCCAGTACTTC
CSVVPDGGPGETQYF
>.|TRBJ1-1|TRBV29-1|.
TGCAGCGTTGAAGTGGGGCCTTGGGGGGACACTGAAGCTTTCTTT
CSVEVGPWGDTEAFF
>.|TRBJ1-2|TRBV12-3/TRBV12-4|.
TGTGCCAGCAAAGGGGGCTATGGCTACACCTTC
CASKGGYGYTF
>.|TRBJ2-2|TRBV24-1|.
TGTGCCACCAGTGCGACCGGGGAGCTGTTTTTT
CATSATGELFF
>.|TRBJ1-4|TRBV6-2/TRBV6-3|.
TGTGCCAGCAGTTACTCCGGTGCAACTAATGAAAAACTGTTTTTT
CASSYSGATNEKLFF
>.|TRBJ1-5|TRBV29-1|.
TGCAGCGTTGGGGGTCCGGGGCCCGGGCAGCCCCAGCATTTT
CSVGGPGPGQPQHF
>.|TRBJ2-7|TRBV7-2|.
TGTGCCAGCAGCTCCCGACCCCCGAGCTCCTACGAGCAGTACTTC
CASSSRPPSSYEQYF
>.|TRBJ1-2|TRBV20-1|.
TGCAGTGCTAGAGACAGAGTAGCTAGGGGCTACACCTTC
CSARDRVARGYTF
>.|TRBJ2-1|TRBV5-1|once
TGCGCCAGCAGCTCACCCCATGAGCAGTTCTTC
CASSSPHEQFF
>TRBD1|TRBJ1-2|TRBV28|.
TGTGCCATCAAAGATTACAGGGGAGGCTACACCTTC
CAIKDYRGGYTF
>.|TRBJ2-5|TRBV3-1|.
TGTGCCAGCAGCCAGGGTCAAGAGACCCAGTACTTC
CASSQGQETQYF
>.|TRBJ1-1|TRBV29-1|.
TGCAGCGTTGTTGGGGCCGAATACGGAGCTTTCTTT
CSVVGAEYGAFF
>.|TRBJ1-5|TRBV7-2|.
TGTGCCAGCAGCTTAAGTGGGACAAATCAGCCCCAGCATTTT
CASSLSGTNQPQHF
>.|TRBJ2-5|TRBV29-1|.
TGCAGCGTCATTTTTCCTCCGGAGACCCAGTACTTC
CSVIFPPETQYF
>TRBD1|TRBJ1-6|TRBV9|.
TGTGCCAGCAGCGTAGAGGAGCAGGGGGTTTCACCCCTCCACTTT
CASSVEEQGVSPLHF
>.|TRBJ1-5|TRBV4-1|.
TGCGCCAGCAGCCAAGATGGTGACGGTCGGCCCCAGCATTTT
CASSQDGDGRPQHF
>.|TRBJ1-5|TRBV20-1|.
TGCAGTGCTGGTAAGGGCAATCAGCCCCAGCATTTT
CSAGKGNQPQHF
>.|TRBJ1-2|TRBV9|once
TGTGCCAGCGGCACGGGCGGTGGAAACTATGGCTACACCTTC
CASGTGGGNYGYTF
>TRBD1|TRBJ2-6|TRBV15|once
TGTGCCACCAGGGTACCGGGACAGAGCTCTGGGGCCAACGTCCTGACTTTC
CATRVPGQSSGANVLTF
>TRBD2|TRBJ2-5|TRBV14|.
TGTGCCAGCAGCCAATTAGCGGGGGGATTCCAAGAGACCCAGTACTTC
CASSQLAGGFQETQYF
>.|TRBJ1-6|TRBV7-8|.
TGTGCCAGCAGCTTAGACGGTGGCGGTTCACCCCTCCACTTT
CASSLDGGGSPLHF
>.|TRBJ2-5|TRBV6-2/TRBV6-3|once
TGTGCCAGCAGCTCTCGGGTGGGGGTCCAGTACTTC
CASSSRVGVQYF